This T cell receptor (beta chain) derives from a study of cytomegalovirus exposure and HLA in healthy donors. Study results and caveats: The likely origin of a cluster of highly shared sequence variants was a sequencing artifact. Later on, a genetic analysis was performed. It linked a missense variant in DCLRE1C with V- and J-gene trimming of TCR beta. Roughly uniform sequencing depth across donors was assumed, possibly incorrectly.

Remarks on this clone: Antigen: not known.

60 Vbeta and 13 Jbeta primers were used in PCR. Data came from immunoSEQ multiplex PCR; TCRdb stores just in-frame clones and leaves some out. The repertoire holds 100,000 to 150,000 clones, with 77% as singletons. V gave up 6 bases and J gave up 4 bases; unmatched junction bases: 5. Germline CDR1 reads MDHEN; CDR2 reads SYDVKM. CDR3 length equals 13 residues. Sequencing input: PBMCs. The J gene is TRBJ2-5, the V gene TRBV28, with 7 bases lining up with TRBD1. The sequence was obtained from a woman aged 40 to 50 in good health and CMV-seropositive. The CDR3 region is CASRTQGRETQYF. The CDR3 DNA sequence: TGTGCCAGCAGAACACAGGGGCGAGAGACCCAGTACTTC.